The 10 T cell receptor beta chains listed next were all sequenced from one sample in a study of blood T cells in healthy people across ages. The use of a sample-barcoded 5' primer and a J-beta primer mix characterized a second PCR of roughly 6 to 11 cycles. TCRdb used MiXCR to reprocess the 5' RACE reads, holding one entry per CDR3 protein. The sample consists of over 1,500,000 distinct CDR3 sequences, roughly two fifths of them appearing once. Sequencing used blood. The receptors were sampled from a human donor in good health.

This clonotype has just a few counts. CDR3 bases: TGTGCCAGCAGCTTGGGGGACAACCTCGGCAATGAGCAGTTCTTC. Amino acids: CASSLGDNLGNEQFF. J is TRBJ2-1 and V is TRBV13; D perhaps matches TRBD1 (6 bases). This CDR3 is 15 amino acids long. Trimming stripped 3 bases from V and 6 bases from J, with 15 bases between. Germline values: CDR1 PRHDT, CDR2 FYEKMQ (reference sequence).

The J gene is TRBJ2-3, the V gene TRBV7-2, with 8 positions matching TRBD2. Trimming removed 5 bases from V and 3 bases from J; junction bases left unmatched: 16. The V gene's germline CDR1 is SGHTA and CDR2 FQGNSA. The CDR3 length is 18 residues. This CDR3 is CASSGTLTSGTLTDTQYF. The CDR3 DNA sequence: TGTGCCAGCAGCGGGACCCTTACTAGCGGTACCCTAACAGATACGCAGTATTTT.

About this clonotype itself: Germline and junction disagree at one end, which may indicate a read error. The V gene is TRBV20-1, the J gene TRBJ1-5, with TRBD1 as a possible D gene (6 bases). Per the germline V gene, CDR1 is DFQATT and CDR2 is SNEGSKA (reference sequence). This CDR3 comprises 15 residues. This CDR3 is CSARAWGGAGQPQHF. The CDR3 DNA follows: TGCAGCGCTAGGGCCTGGGGGGGCGCGGGACAGCCCCAGCATTTT.

This chain uses TRBV12-5 with TRBJ2-2; D is possibly TRBD2 (6 bases). This CDR3 comprises 15 residues. The germline CDR1 and CDR2 sequences are LGHNT and FRNRAP. Deletions cut 3 bases from V and 1 base from J, with 9 bases between. CDR3 in amino acids: CASGFGGGNTGELFF. CDR3 nucleotides: TGTGCTAGTGGTTTCGGGGGAGGGAACACCGGGGAGCTGTTTTTT. Filled out from reference TRBV12-5 and TRBJ2-2, the complete variable domain reads DARVTQTPRHKVTEMGQEVTMRCQPILGHNTVFWYRQTMMQGLELLAYFRNRAPLDDSGMPKDRFSAEMPDATLATLKIQPSEPRDSAVYFCASGFGGGNTGELFFGEGSRLTVL.

This rearrangement joins TRBV5-1 to TRBJ2-3, with 10 bases identical to TRBD1. J was trimmed by 0 bases and V by 4 bases; bases with no gene match: 8. The CDR3 is made up of 17 amino acids. Germline V lookup: CDR1 SGHRS, CDR2 YFSETQ. The CDR3 nucleotides are TGCGCCAGCAGCCTAGGACAGGGGGTGTCTAGCACAGATACGCAGTATTTT. Translating gives CASSLGQGVSSTDTQYF.

The chain carries TRBV25-1 and TRBJ1-2; D remains unclear. The germline V gene encodes CDR1 MGHDK and CDR2 SYGVNS. The V end was cut by 2 bases, the J end by 3 bases, with 10 bases between. The CDR3 is 14 residues long. DNA of the CDR3: TGTGCCAGCAGTGAACCCATTCCGGACTATGGCTACACCTTC. It is translated as CASSEPIPDYGYTF.

The V call is TRBV7-2, the J call TRBJ2-1, with D maybe TRBD2 (7 bases). The CDR3 runs 15 residues. V dropped 1 base and J dropped 4 bases, with 11 bases sitting between them. CDR1 is SGHTA, CDR2 FQGNSA, per germline. As DNA, the CDR3 is TGTGCCAGCAGCTTAGTGCGGGGGCCGTACAATGAGCAGTTCTTC. Residues: CASSLVRGPYNEQFF.

This clonotype was detected a few times. This sequence joins TRBV4-2 and TRBJ1-1; 7 bases are shared with TRBD1. Germline V CDR1 and CDR2: LGHNA, YNFKEQ. Trimming took 4 bases from V and 3 from J; bases not matched to a gene: 2. The CDR3 consists of 13 residues. The CDR3 loop reads CASSRDRYTEAFF. CDR3 coding DNA: TGTGCCAGCAGCCGGGACAGATACACTGAAGCTTTCTTT.

V gene TRBV3-1 combines with J gene TRBJ1-5; TRBD1 agrees at 7 bases. V lost 5 bases to trimming and J lost 6 bases; unmatched junction nucleotides: 7. This CDR3 is built from 14 residues. CDR1 and CDR2 from the germline V gene are LGHDT and YNNKEL (reference sequence). The CDR3 sequence is CASSSGQLAQPQHF. The CDR3 DNA reads as TGTGCCAGCAGCTCGGGACAGTTGGCTCAGCCCCAGCATTTT. The full variable domain, its missing parts supplied by reference TRBV3-1 and TRBJ1-5, is DTAVSQTPKYLVTQMGNDKSIKCEQNLGHDTMYWYKQDSKKFLKIMFSYNNKELIINETVPNRFSPKSPDKAHLNLHINSLELGDSAVYFCASSSGQLAQPQHFGDGTRLSIL.

V usage is TRBV12-3 or TRBV12-4 and J usage is TRBJ2-7, with TRBD1 as a possible D gene (6 bases). Trimming took 6 bases from V and 2 from J, leaving 14 bases between them. The CDR3 covers 14 residues. DNA of the CDR3: TGTGCCAGCAGGCCGGACAGCCGGACCTACGAGCAGTACTTC. This codes for CASRPDSRTYEQYF.